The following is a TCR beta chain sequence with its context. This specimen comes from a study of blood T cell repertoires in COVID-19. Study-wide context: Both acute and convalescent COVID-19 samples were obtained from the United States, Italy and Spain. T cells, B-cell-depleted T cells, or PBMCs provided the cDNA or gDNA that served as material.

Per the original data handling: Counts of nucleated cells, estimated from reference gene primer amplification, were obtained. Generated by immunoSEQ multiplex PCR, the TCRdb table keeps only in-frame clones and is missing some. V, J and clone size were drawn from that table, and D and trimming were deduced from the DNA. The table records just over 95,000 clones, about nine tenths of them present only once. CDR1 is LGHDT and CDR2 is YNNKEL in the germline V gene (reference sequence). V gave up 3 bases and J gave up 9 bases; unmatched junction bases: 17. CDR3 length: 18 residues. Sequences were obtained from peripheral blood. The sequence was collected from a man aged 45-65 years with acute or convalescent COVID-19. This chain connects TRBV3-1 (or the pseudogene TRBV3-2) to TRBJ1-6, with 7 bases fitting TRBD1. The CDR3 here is CASSHLIQRSRGTSPLHF. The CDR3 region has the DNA TGTGCCAGCAGCCATCTCATTCAGCGATCCAGGGGGACTTCACCCCTCCACTTT.